A single sample gave rise to the 8 T cell receptor beta chains below, sequenced in a study of cytomegalovirus exposure and HLA in healthy donors. This PCR relied on a set of 60 Vbeta primers and 13 Jbeta primers. TCRdb keeps only in-frame clones here, not all; method: immunoSEQ multiplex PCR. This sample has approximately 90,000 clones, with roughly 76% found just once. The sequencing input was PBMCs. These TCRs come from a male donor in good health and CMV-seronegative.

This clone occurred once. The V call is TRBV19, the J call TRBJ1-5; the D is unclear. CDR1 and CDR2 (germline): LNHDA, SQIVND (reference sequence). V lost 1 base and J 4 bases, leaving 14 bases between the germline ends. The CDR3 has 16 amino acids. The CDR3 region has the DNA TGTGCCAGTAGTATAGGCCCCTCTACGGGAAATCAGCCCCAGCATTTT. Translated, it gives CASSIGPSTGNQPQHF.

The chain carries TRBV6-1 and TRBJ2-7, with D perhaps TRBD2 (5 bases). CDR3 size: 13 residues. Deletions cut 8 bases from V and 1 base from J, with 12 bases between. Germline assignment: CDR1 MNHNS and CDR2 SASEGT. The CDR3 DNA is TGTGCCAGCCGGCCGACGGGGTCCTACGAGCAGTACTTC. Translated, it gives CASRPTGSYEQYF.

J is TRBJ1-1 and V is TRBV5-1; TRBD1 aligns across 9 bases. This CDR3 is built from 14 residues. V shed 4 bases, J shed 2 bases, and the junction held 3 bases outside the gene matches. Germline values: CDR1 SGHRS, CDR2 YFSETQ. The CDR3 bases are TGCGCCAGCAGCGAGGGACAGGGCAACACTGAAGCTTTCTTT. This gives the protein CASSEGQGNTEAFF. Complete variable domain (other parts from reference TRBV5-1 and TRBJ1-1): KAGVTQTPRYLIKTRGQQVTLSCSPISGHRSVSWYQQTPGQGLQFLFEYFSETQRNKGNFPGRFSGRQFSNSRSEMNVSTLELGDSALYLCASSEGQGNTEAFFGQGTRLTVV.

The chain employs TRBV27 and TRBJ2-3; 9 bases are a match to TRBD1. The CDR3 runs to 14 residues. Germline CDR1 is MNHEY and CDR2 is SMNVEV (reference sequence). Unmatched junction bases numbered 4, after V lost 5 bases and J lost 4 bases. Here the CDR3 reads CASSRDRVSDTQYF. The CDR3, as DNA: TGTGCCAGCAGTCGGGACAGGGTTTCAGATACGCAGTATTTT.

V and J are TRBV6-5 and TRBJ2-1, with TRBD2 as a possible D gene (6 bases). The length of the CDR3 is 13 residues. V was cut by 5 bases and J by 4 bases, with 9 bases left in between. Germline CDR1 reads MNHEY; CDR2 reads SVGAGI. The CDR3 DNA is TGTGCCAGCAGTCTTGGGACTTACAATGAGCAGTTCTTC. Translated: CASSLGTYNEQFF.

The chain recombines TRBV6-1 with TRBJ2-4; 7 nucleotides match TRBD1. The CDR3 is 14 residues long. CDR1 and CDR2 (germline): MNHNS, SASEGT. Germline trimming cut 5 bases from V and 8 bases from J; bases unmatched to any gene: 9. The CDR3 is CASSLDRSMDIQYF. DNA of the CDR3: TGTGCCAGCAGTTTGGACAGGAGTATGGACATTCAGTACTTC.

The V gene is TRBV5-6, the J gene TRBJ2-2, with 8 bases lining up with TRBD1. V lost 3 bases, J lost 1 base, and 5 bases stayed unmatched. In germline, CDR1 is SGHDT, CDR2 YYEEEE. The length of the CDR3 is 16 residues. CDR3 coding DNA: TGTGCCAGCAGCTGGCTTGACAGGGGGAACACCGGGGAGCTGTTTTTT. It yields the protein CASSWLDRGNTGELFF.

The rearrangement uses TRBV28 and TRBJ1-1, with D perhaps matching TRBD1 (5 bases). Germline V gene data show CDR1 as MDHEN and CDR2 as SYDVKM. V lost 5 bases to trimming and J lost 0 bases, with 13 bases between them. This CDR3 has 15 amino acids. The CDR3 protein is CASSPPGGMNTEAFF. The CDR3, as DNA: TGTGCCAGCAGTCCCCCGGGGGGGATGAACACTGAAGCTTTCTTT.